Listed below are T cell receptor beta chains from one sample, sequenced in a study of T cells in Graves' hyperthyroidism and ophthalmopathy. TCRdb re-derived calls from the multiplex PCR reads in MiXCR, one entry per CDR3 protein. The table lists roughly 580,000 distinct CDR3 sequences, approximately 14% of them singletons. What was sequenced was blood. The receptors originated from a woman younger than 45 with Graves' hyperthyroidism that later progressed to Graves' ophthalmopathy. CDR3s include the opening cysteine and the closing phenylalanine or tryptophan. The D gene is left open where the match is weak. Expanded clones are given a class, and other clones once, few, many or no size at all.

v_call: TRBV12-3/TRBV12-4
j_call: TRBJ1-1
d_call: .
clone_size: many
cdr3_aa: CASSPGGNLNTEAFF
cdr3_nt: TGTGCCAGCAGTCCTGGCGGGAACTTGAACACTGAAGCTTTCTTT

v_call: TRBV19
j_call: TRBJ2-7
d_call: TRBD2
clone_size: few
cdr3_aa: CASSIGGSSYEQYF
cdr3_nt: TGTGCCAGTAGTATCGGCGGGAGTTCCTACGAGCAGTACTTC

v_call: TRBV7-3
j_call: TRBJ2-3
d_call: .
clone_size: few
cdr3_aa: CASSSTNQDTQYF
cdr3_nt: TGTGCCAGCAGCTCGACGAACCAGGATACGCAGTATTTT

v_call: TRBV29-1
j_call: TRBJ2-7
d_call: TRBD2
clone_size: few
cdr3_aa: CSAVGLAGYEQYF
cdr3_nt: TGCAGCGCCGTGGGACTAGCGGGGTACGAGCAGTACTTC

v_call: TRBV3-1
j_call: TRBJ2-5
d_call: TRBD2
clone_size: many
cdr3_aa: CASSQDGLAGEETQYF
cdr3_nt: TGTGCCAGCAGCCAAGATGGACTAGCGGGAGAAGAGACCCAGTACTTC

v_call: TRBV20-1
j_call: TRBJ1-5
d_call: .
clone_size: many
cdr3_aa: CSASGGVSNQPQHF
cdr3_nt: TGCAGTGCTAGTGGAGGGGTTAGCAATCAGCCCCAGCATTTT

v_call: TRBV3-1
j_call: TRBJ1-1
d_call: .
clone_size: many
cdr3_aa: CASSQDVTKANTAFF
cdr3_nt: TGTGCCAGCAGCCAAGATGTGACAAAAGCCAATACGGCTTTCTTT

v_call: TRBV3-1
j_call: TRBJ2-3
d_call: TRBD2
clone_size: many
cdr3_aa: CASSPRLADADTQYF
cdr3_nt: TGTGCCAGCAGCCCCCGACTAGCGGATGCAGATACGCAGTATTTT

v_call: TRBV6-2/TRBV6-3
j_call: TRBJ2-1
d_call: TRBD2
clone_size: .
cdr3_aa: CASRPLAGGYNEQFF
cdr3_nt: TGTGCCAGCAGACCCCTAGCGGGAGGGTACAATGAGCAGTTCTTC

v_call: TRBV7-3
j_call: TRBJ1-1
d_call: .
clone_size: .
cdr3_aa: CASSPTSWESEAFF
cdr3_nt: TGTGCCAGCAGCCCGACATCGTGGGAGAGTGAAGCTTTCTTT

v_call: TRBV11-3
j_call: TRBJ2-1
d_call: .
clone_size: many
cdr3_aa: CASSLLVLGYNEQFF
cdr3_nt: TGTGCCAGCAGCTTATTGGTTTTGGGATACAATGAGCAGTTCTTC

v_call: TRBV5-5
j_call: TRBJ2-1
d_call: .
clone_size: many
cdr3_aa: CASSYGGSWNEQFF
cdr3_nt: TGTGCCAGCAGCTATGGAGGTTCATGGAATGAGCAGTTCTTC

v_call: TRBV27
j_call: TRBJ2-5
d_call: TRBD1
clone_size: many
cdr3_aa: CASSYRGHQGTQYF
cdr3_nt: TGTGCCAGCAGTTACAGGGGTCATCAGGGGACCCAGTACTTC

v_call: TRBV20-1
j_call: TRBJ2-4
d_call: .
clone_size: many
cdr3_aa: CSAGPGKNIQYF
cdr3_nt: TGCAGTGCTGGACCCGGCAAAAACATTCAGTACTTC

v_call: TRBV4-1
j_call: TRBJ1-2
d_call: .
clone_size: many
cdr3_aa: CASSLGTEGYYGYTF
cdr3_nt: TGCGCCAGCAGCCTCGGGACGGAAGGATACTATGGCTACACCTTC

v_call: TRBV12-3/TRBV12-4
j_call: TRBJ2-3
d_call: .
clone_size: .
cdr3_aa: CASSLNGGLTDTQYF
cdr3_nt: TGTGCCAGCAGTTTGAACGGGGGGCTCACAGATACGCAGTATTTT

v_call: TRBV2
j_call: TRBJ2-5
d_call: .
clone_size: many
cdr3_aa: CASTGTQEETQYF
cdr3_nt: TGTGCCAGCACCGGGACTCAGGAAGAGACCCAGTACTTC

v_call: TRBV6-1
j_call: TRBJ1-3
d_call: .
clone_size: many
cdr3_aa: CASSYPLSVVSGNTIYF
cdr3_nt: TGTGCCAGCAGTTATCCCCTCTCTGTCGTCTCTGGAAACACCATATATTTT

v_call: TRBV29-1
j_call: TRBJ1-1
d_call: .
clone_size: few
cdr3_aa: CSVEGPDGAAFF
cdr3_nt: TGCAGCGTTGAAGGGCCCGATGGGGCGGCTTTCTTT

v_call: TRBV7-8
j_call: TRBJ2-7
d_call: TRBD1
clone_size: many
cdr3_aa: CASSKDRGNHYEQYF
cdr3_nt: TGTGCCAGCAGCAAAGACAGGGGGAATCACTACGAGCAGTACTTC

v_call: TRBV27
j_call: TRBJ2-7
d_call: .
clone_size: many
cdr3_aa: CASSWKGNTYEQYF
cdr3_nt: TGTGCCAGCAGTTGGAAGGGGAACACCTACGAGCAGTACTTC

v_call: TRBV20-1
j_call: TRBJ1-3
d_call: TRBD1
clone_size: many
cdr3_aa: CSAELYDRASGNTIYF
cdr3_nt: TGCAGTGCTGAACTTTACGACAGGGCGTCTGGAAACACCATATATTTT

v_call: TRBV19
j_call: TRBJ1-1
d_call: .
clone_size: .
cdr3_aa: CASSGVAGTEAFF
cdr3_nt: TGTGCCAGTAGTGGTGTTGCCGGCACTGAAGCTTTCTTT

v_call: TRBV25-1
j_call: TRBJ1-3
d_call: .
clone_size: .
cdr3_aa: CASRAQVSGNTIYF
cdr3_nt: TGTGCCAGCCGCGCCCAGGTCTCTGGAAACACCATATATTTT

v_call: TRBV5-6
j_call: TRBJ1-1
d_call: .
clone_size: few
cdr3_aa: CASSPWTEYLNTEAFF
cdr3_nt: TGTGCCAGCAGCCCCTGGACAGAGTACTTGAACACTGAAGCTTTCTTT

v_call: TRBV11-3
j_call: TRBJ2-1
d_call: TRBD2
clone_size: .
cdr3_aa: CASSLERTSDLSGYNEQFF
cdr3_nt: TGTGCCAGCAGCTTAGAGCGGACTAGCGACCTTTCGGGATACAATGAGCAGTTCTTC

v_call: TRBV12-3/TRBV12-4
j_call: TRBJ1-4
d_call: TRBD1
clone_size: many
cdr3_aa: CASLLGQGGEKLFF
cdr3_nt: TGTGCCAGCCTATTGGGACAGGGCGGCGAAAAACTGTTTTTT

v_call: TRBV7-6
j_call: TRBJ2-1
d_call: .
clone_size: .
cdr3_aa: CASSLAGGGANEQFF
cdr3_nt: TGTGCCAGCAGCTTAGCGGGAGGGGGTGCTAATGAGCAGTTCTTC

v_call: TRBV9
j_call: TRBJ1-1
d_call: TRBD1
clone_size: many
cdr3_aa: CASSGDRETEAFF
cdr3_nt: TGTGCCAGCAGCGGTGACAGGGAAACTGAAGCTTTCTTT

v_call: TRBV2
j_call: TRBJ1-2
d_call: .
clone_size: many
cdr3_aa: CAGSAGEKVYGYTF
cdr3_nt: TGTGCCGGCAGCGCAGGAGAAAAAGTTTATGGCTACACCTTC

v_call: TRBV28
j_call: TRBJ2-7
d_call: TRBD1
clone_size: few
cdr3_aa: CASNTGTGGREGSSYEQYF
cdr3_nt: TGTGCCAGCAATACCGGGACAGGGGGACGGGAGGGCTCCTCCTACGAGCAGTACTTC

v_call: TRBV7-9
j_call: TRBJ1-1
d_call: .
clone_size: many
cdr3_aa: CASSLQRTEAFF
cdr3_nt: TGTGCCAGCAGCTTGCAACGCACTGAAGCTTTCTTT

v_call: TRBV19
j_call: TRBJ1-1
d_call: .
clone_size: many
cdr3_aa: CASRRAGTMNTEAFF
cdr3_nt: TGTGCCAGTAGGAGGGCCGGGACAATGAACACTGAAGCTTTCTTT

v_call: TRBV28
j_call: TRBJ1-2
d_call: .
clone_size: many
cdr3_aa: CASSLRGGGYGYTF
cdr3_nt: TGTGCCAGCAGTCTACGGGGGGGCGGCTATGGCTACACCTTC

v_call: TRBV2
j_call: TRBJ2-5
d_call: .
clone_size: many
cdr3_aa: CASNRVRPQETQYF
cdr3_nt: TGTGCCAGCAACAGGGTCCGTCCTCAAGAGACCCAGTACTTC

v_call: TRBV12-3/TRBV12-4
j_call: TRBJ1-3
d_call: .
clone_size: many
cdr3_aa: CASSWGDGNTIYF
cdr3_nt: TGTGCCAGCAGTTGGGGTGATGGAAACACCATATATTTT

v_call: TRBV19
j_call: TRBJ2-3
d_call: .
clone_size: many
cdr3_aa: CASSKFLEVSGDTQYF
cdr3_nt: TGTGCCAGTAGTAAGTTCTTGGAAGTTAGCGGTGATACGCAGTATTTT

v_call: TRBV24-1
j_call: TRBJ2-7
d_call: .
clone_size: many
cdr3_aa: CATMSGSYEQYF
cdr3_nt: TGTGCCACCATGTCGGGGTCCTACGAGCAGTACTTC

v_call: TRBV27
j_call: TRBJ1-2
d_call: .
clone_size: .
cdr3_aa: CASSPTTGGKIHGYTF
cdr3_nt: TGTGCCAGCAGTCCCACTACGGGAGGGAAGATTCATGGCTACACCTTC

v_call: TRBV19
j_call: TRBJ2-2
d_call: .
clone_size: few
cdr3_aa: CASSIGTLYTGELFF
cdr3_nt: TGTGCCAGTAGTATAGGAACGCTGTACACCGGGGAGCTGTTTTTT

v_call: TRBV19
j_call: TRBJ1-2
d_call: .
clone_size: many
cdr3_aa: CASSRQPSNYGYTF
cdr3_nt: TGTGCCAGTAGTAGACAGCCTTCTAACTATGGCTACACCTTC

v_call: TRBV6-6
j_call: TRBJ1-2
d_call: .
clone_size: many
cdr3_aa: CASSYGTNYGYTF
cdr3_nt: TGTGCCAGCAGTTACGGTACCAACTATGGCTACACCTTC

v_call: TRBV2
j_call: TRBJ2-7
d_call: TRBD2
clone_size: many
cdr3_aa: CASRSGSGNSYEQYF
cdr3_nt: TGTGCCAGCAGGTCCGGTAGCGGGAACTCCTACGAGCAGTACTTC

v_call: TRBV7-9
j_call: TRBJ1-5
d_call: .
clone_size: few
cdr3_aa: CASSTDRFQGPQHF
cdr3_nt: TGTGCCAGCAGCACCGACAGGTTCCAGGGGCCCCAGCATTTT

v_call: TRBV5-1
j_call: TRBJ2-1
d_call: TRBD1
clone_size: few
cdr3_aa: CASSTGQGEYNEQFF
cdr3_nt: TGCGCCAGCAGCACGGGACAGGGGGAATACAATGAGCAGTTCTTC

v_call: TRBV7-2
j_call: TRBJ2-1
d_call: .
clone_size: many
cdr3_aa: CASSPGNNEQFF
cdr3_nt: TGTGCCAGCAGCCCCGGGAACAATGAGCAGTTCTTC

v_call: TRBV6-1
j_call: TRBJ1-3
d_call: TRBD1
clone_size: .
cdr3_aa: CASSIPGQGVGNTIYF
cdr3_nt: TGTGCCAGCAGTATCCCGGGACAGGGGGTTGGAAACACCATATATTTT

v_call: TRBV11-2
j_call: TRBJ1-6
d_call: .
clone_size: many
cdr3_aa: CASSLGTGDSPLHF
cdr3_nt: TGTGCCAGCAGCTTAGGCACGGGGGATTCACCCCTCCACTTT

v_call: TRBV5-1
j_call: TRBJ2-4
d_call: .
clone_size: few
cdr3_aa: CASSLVVSAKNIQYF
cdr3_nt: TGCGCCAGCAGCTTGGTGGTCAGTGCCAAAAACATTCAGTACTTC

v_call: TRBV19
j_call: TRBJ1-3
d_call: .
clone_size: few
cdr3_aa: CASSSRGAGNTIYF
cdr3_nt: TGTGCCAGTAGTTCGCGGGGCGCTGGAAACACCATATATTTT

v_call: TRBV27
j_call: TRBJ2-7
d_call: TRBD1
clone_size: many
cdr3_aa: CASSLFGQGTYEQYF
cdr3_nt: TGTGCCAGCAGTTTATTTGGACAGGGAACCTACGAGCAGTACTTC

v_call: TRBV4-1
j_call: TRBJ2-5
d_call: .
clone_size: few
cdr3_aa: CASSQVGVPETQYF
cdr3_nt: TGCGCCAGCAGCCAAGTTGGAGTCCCAGAGACCCAGTACTTC

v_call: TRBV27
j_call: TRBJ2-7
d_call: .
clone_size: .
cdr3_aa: CASSLARDQIYEQYF
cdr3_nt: TGTGCCAGCAGTTTGGCCCGGGACCAGATCTACGAGCAGTACTTC